What follows are 28 T cell receptor beta chains derived from one specimen sequenced in a study of T cell responses to AZD1222 COVID-19 vaccine. Data came from immunoSEQ multiplex PCR; TCRdb stores just in-frame clones and leaves some out. Of 70,000 to 90,000 clones detected, 75% to 90% appear once; the ten largest clones hold about an eighth. The source was peripheral blood, collected 28 days after the second AZD1222 dose. These receptors all come from an adult who received the AZD1222 COVID-19 vaccine.

The chain joins TRBV7-9 to TRBJ2-7, with D perhaps matching TRBD1 (7 bases). CDR1 is SEHNR, CDR2 FQNEAQ, per germline (reference sequence). V was shortened by 11 bases and J by 5 bases, with 19 bases between the two germline ends. This CDR3 comprises 13 residues. The CDR3: CAGGQAGSDEQYF. The CDR3 region has the DNA TGTGCCGGAGGACAGGCGGGGAGTGACGAGCAGTACTTC.

The chain is built from TRBV6-5 and TRBJ1-6; D ambiguous. There are 14 residues in the CDR3. Germline CDR1 is MNHEY and CDR2 is SVGAGI. Trimming left V 5 bases short and J 7 bases short, with 12 bases between. Here the CDR3 reads CASSKGSLNSPLHF. The CDR3 bases are TGTGCCAGCAGTAAGGGCAGCCTGAATTCACCCCTCCACTTT.

The chain combines TRBV29-1 with TRBJ1-1; D gene unclear. CDR3 length: 14 amino acids. V was shortened by 0 bases and J by 1 base, with 9 bases between the two germline ends. CDR1 and CDR2 (germline): SQVTM, ANQGSEA. CDR3 in amino acids: CSVEEGQPNTEAFF. The CDR3 DNA reads as TGCAGCGTTGAAGAAGGCCAGCCGAACACTGAAGCTTTCTTT. Combining the CDR3 with reference TRBV29-1 and TRBJ1-1 gives the whole variable domain SAVISQKPSRDICQRGTSLTIQCQVDSQVTMMFWYRQQPGQSLTLIATANQGSEATYESGFVIDKFPISRPNLTFSTLTVSNMSPEDSSIYLCSVEEGQPNTEAFFGQGTRLTVV.

The sample holds a few counts of this clone. The chain carries TRBV5-1 and TRBJ1-2; 7 bases are a match to TRBD1. CDR3 length equals 15 residues. The germline V gene has CDR1 SGHRS and CDR2 YFSETQ. Germline trimming cut 4 bases from V and 0 bases from J; bases unmatched to any gene: 6. In nucleotides, the CDR3 is TGCGCCAGCAGCGTGACAGGGTTATCTAACTATGGCTACACCTTC. This codes for CASSVTGLSNYGYTF.

The chain combines TRBV11-2 with TRBJ2-7, with no clear D. The length of the CDR3 is 13 residues. V was clipped by 3 bases and J by 5 bases, with 11 bases between them. Germline loops: CDR1 SGHAT, CDR2 FQNNGV. The CDR3: CASSLGEGNEQYV. In DNA form, the CDR3 reads TGTGCCAGCAGCTTGGGCGAAGGGAACGAGCAGTACGTC.

This chain uses TRBV19 with TRBJ1-4, with D possibly being TRBD1 (5 bases). V lost 2 bases and J 4 bases, leaving 8 bases between the germline ends. The CDR3 contains 14 residues. CDR1 is LNHDA and CDR2 is SQIVND in the germline V gene (reference sequence). CDR3 region: CASSIRQRNEKLFF. CDR3 in DNA: TGTGCCAGTAGTATAAGACAGCGTAATGAAAAACTGTTTTTT.

V usage is TRBV28 and J usage is TRBJ1-1; maybe TRBD1 (5 bases). CDR1 MDHEN and CDR2 SYDVKM come from the germline V gene. Between the trimmed V and J ends, which lost 4 bases and 1 base, there was a span of 10 bases. The CDR3 sequence is 14 residues long. Here the CDR3 DNA reads TGTGCCAGCAGTTCGGGACCGTGGAACACTGAAGCTTTCTTT. Residues: CASSSGPWNTEAFF.

This sequence joins TRBV4-1 and TRBJ2-1; 7 bases map to TRBD2. V lost 0 bases, J lost 2 bases, and 4 bases stayed unmatched. CDR3 length: 16 residues. CDR1 is MGHRA and CDR2 is YSYEKL in the germline V gene. The CDR3 spells CASSQDGAGAYNEQFF. DNA of the CDR3: TGCGCCAGCAGCCAAGATGGGGCGGGGGCCTACAATGAGCAGTTCTTC.

The gene calls are TRBV7-2 and TRBJ1-1, with unresolved D. The CDR3 totals 15 residues. Germline V lookup: CDR1 SGHTA, CDR2 FQGNSA. V was shortened by 5 bases and J by 0 bases, with 13 bases between the two germline ends. CDR3 loop: CASSLQRAMNTEAFF. CDR3 nucleotide sequence: TGTGCCAGCAGCCTACAGCGGGCCATGAACACTGAAGCTTTCTTT.

This chain connects TRBV10-3 to TRBJ1-1; D possibly corresponds to TRBD1 (6 bases). V gave up 7 bases and J gave up 5 bases, with 11 bases separating them. The CDR3 has 12 residues. Germline V lookup: CDR1 ENHRY, CDR2 SYGVKD. The CDR3 loop is CAIKRGETEAFF. The CDR3 DNA follows: TGTGCCATCAAGAGGGGGGAAACTGAAGCTTTCTTT.

The chain combines TRBV21-1 with TRBJ1-5; the table's TRBD1 call for D was not verified on the DNA. TRBV21-1 is described as a pseudogene. This CDR3 comprises 20 residues. In DNA form, the CDR3 reads TGTGCCAGCAGCTCTCGACCGGGACAGGGTCGGGGGTATAGCAATCAGCCCCAGCATTTT. It encodes CASSSRPGQGRGYSNQPQHF.

The chain links TRBV7-2 to TRBJ2-2; TRBD2 matches 7 bases. This CDR3 contains 13 residues. Looked up from germline, CDR1 is SGHTA and CDR2 is FQGNSA. With 3 bases clipped from V and 6 bases from J, the junction kept 1 base outside the gene matches. The CDR3 protein is CASSFSGPGELFF. CDR3 nucleotides: TGTGCCAGCAGCTTTAGCGGGCCCGGGGAGCTGTTTTTT.

This chain joins TRBV19 and TRBJ2-3, with D perhaps matching TRBD2 (6 bases). Deletions cut 2 bases from V and 3 bases from J, with 15 bases between. The CDR3 has 16 amino acids. The germline gives CDR1 LNHDA, CDR2 SQIVND (reference sequence). Written as DNA, the CDR3 is TGTGCCAGTAGTATACAACTAGCTGGAGCGACAGATACGCAGTATTTT. Translated, it gives CASSIQLAGATDTQYF. The whole variable domain, filled in from reference TRBV19 and TRBJ2-3, reads DGGITQSPKYLFRKEGQNVTLSCEQNLNHDAMYWYRQDPGQGLRLIYYSQIVNDFQKGDIAEGYSVSREKKESFPLTVTSAQKNPTAFYLCASSIQLAGATDTQYFGPGTRLTVL.

The CDR3 spells CASSEAAGRGGSPLHF. DNA of the CDR3: TGTGCCAGCAGTGAAGCTGCGGGCAGGGGGGGGTCACCCCTCCACTTT. The gene calls are TRBV2 and TRBJ1-6; 7 bases are shared with TRBD1. Germline values: CDR1 SNHLY, CDR2 FYNNEI. CDR3 size: 16 residues. V shed 0 bases, J shed 10 bases, and the junction held 9 bases outside the gene matches.

The chain recombines TRBV3-1 (or the pseudogene TRBV3-2) with TRBJ2-7; D is uncertain. V shed 2 bases and J shed 5 bases, with 7 bases lying between them. The germline gives CDR1 LGHDT, CDR2 YNNKEL (reference sequence). This CDR3 contains 12 residues. CDR3 in DNA: TGTGCCAGCAGCCAAAGCACGGACGAGCAGTACTTC. Translated, it gives CASSQSTDEQYF.

The genes are TRBV6-6 and TRBJ1-4; 8 nucleotides align to TRBD1. V trimming: 4 bases; J trimming: 8 bases; junction bases outside the gene matches: 6. This CDR3 region has 14 residues. Per the germline V gene, CDR1 is MNHNY and CDR2 is SVGAGI (reference sequence). The CDR3 nucleotides are TGTGCCAGCAGTTCCAACAGGGGGATAGAAAAACTGTTTTTT. Its translation is CASSSNRGIEKLFF.

This clone showed up just once. This chain joins TRBV2 and TRBJ2-1, with TRBD2 matching 14 bases. Losses at the gene ends were 6 bases for V and 10 bases for J; bases not matched to a gene: 2. The CDR3 totals 13 residues. Germline V gene sequence: CDR1 SNHLY, CDR2 FYNNEI. In nucleotides, the CDR3 is TGTGCCAGCAGGGGGACTAGCGGGGGAGAGCAGTTCTTC. Its protein product is CASRGTSGGEQFF.

V and J are TRBV2 and TRBJ1-2; TRBD1 is a possible D gene (6 bases). Germline V gene sequence: CDR1 SNHLY, CDR2 FYNNEI. The V gene lost 6 bases and the J gene lost 6 bases, with 14 bases spanning the gap. The CDR3 spans 13 residues. The DNA for the CDR3 is TGTGCCAGCAGGCGGGCGGGGGGCGATGGCTACACCTTC. This translates into CASRRAGGDGYTF.

CDR3 in amino acids: CASRPSAGGQFF. CDR3 DNA sequence: TGTGCCAGCAGACCGTCGGCAGGGGGGCAGTTCTTC. V is TRBV28 and J is TRBJ2-1; the match to TRBD1 covers 7 bases. The J segment lost 12 bases and the V segment lost 6 bases, leaving 8 bases of the junction unmatched. The CDR3 loop spans 12 amino acids. Germline CDR1 and CDR2: MDHEN and SYDVKM.

The J gene is TRBJ2-7, the V gene TRBV11-2, with TRBD1 matching over 8 bases. V was clipped by 4 bases and J by 3 bases; unmatched bases: 5. In germline, CDR1 is SGHAT, CDR2 FQNNGV. The CDR3 has 14 amino acids. In nucleotides, the CDR3 is TGTGCCAGCAGCTCCAGGGGGCCCTACTACGAGCAGTACTTC. Translated: CASSSRGPYYEQYF.

The chain has TRBV6-2 or TRBV6-3 and TRBJ2-4; 8 bases map to TRBD2. The germline CDR1 and CDR2 sequences are MNHEY and SVGEGT. CDR3 length: 11 amino acids. After removal of 5 bases from V and 9 bases from J, the junction contained 0 bases not matched to a gene. CDR3 DNA: TGTGCCAGCAGTCGGGGGGGCATTCAGTACTTC. Translating gives CASSRGGIQYF.

V is TRBV19 and J is TRBJ1-5; D is possibly TRBD1 (5 bases). The germline V gene has CDR1 LNHDA and CDR2 SQIVND (reference sequence). Trimming stripped 7 bases from V and 4 bases from J, with 20 bases between. The CDR3 totals 16 residues. CDR3 protein: CASMSGASSGNQPQHF. In DNA form, the CDR3 reads TGTGCCAGTATGTCTGGGGCGAGCAGTGGGAATCAGCCCCAGCATTTT.

J is TRBJ2-2 and V is TRBV7-2; D is undetermined. CDR3 size: 13 residues. CDR1 is SGHTA and CDR2 is FQGNSA in the germline V gene. Deletions cut 3 bases from V and 3 bases from J, with 5 bases between. The CDR3 sequence: CASSLGHTGELFF. CDR3 sequence (DNA): TGTGCCAGCAGCTTGGGCCACACCGGGGAGCTGTTTTTT.

The chain has TRBV6-4 and TRBJ2-7; TRBD1 aligns across 7 bases. The CDR3 is 16 residues long. The V gene's germline CDR1 is MRHNA and CDR2 SNTAGT. With V trimmed by 3 bases and J by 1 base, 9 bases remained unmatched. The CDR3 region has the DNA TGTGCCAGCAGTGAGTTCGGACAGGCCCTTTCCTACGAGCAGTACGTC. Protein: CASSEFGQALSYEQYV.

CDR3 in DNA: TGTGCCAGCAGCCCGACTAGCGGGAGACGGAATGAGCAGTTCTTC. Translating it yields CASSPTSGRRNEQFF. V is TRBV7-2 and J is TRBJ2-1; 12 bases match TRBD2. CDR1 and CDR2 from the germline V gene are SGHTA and FQGNSA. CDR3 length equals 15 residues. Trimming at V came to 5 bases and at J to 7 bases, leaving 6 bases not matched to a gene.

The chain combines TRBV7-9 with TRBJ2-5; D is undetermined. Germline loops: CDR1 SEHNR, CDR2 FQNEAQ (reference sequence). V lost 3 bases to trimming and J lost 5 bases, with 10 bases between them. The CDR3 length is 13 residues. CDR3 bases: TGTGCCAGCAGCTTCGCTTCCTTGGAGACCCAGTACTTC. Its protein product is CASSFASLETQYF.

The chain is built from TRBV18 and TRBJ1-1; no firm D call. CDR1 and CDR2 (germline): KGHSH, LQKENI. With 2 bases removed from V and 3 bases from J, the gap between germline ends came to 13 bases. This CDR3 is 15 amino acids long. Here the CDR3 reads CASSPLGPPDTEAFF. In nucleotides, the CDR3 is TGTGCCAGCTCACCATTGGGCCCCCCGGACACTGAAGCTTTCTTT.

The V call is TRBV6-5, the J call TRBJ1-5; 9 positions match TRBD1. The CDR3 runs 15 residues. V lost 6 bases to trimming and J lost 1 base; unmatched junction nucleotides: 4. The V gene's germline CDR1 is MNHEY and CDR2 SVGAGI. CDR3 amino acids: CASSRGQGSNQPQHF. As DNA, the CDR3 is TGTGCCAGCAGCAGGGGACAGGGAAGCAATCAGCCCCAGCATTTT.